The table lists the clone carrying this TCR beta chain with a few counts. Assay used: immunoSEQ multiplex PCR; TCRdb lists only in-frame clones, some missing. The repertoire consists of some 64,000 clones, with about 89% occurring once and the leading ten covering 5.2%. The data derive from a study of OX40 agonist ivuxolimab in advanced cancers. V dropped 3 bases and J dropped 4 bases, with 10 bases sitting between them. This CDR3 has 13 amino acids. CDR1 and CDR2 from the germline V gene are SGDLS and YYNGEE. Here the sequenced sample was CD4+ or CD8+ T cells sorted from blood, taken in a trial of the OX40 agonist ivuxolimab. This clonotype was sampled from an adult with an advanced solid tumor such as melanoma, head and neck, liver or kidney cancer. The rearrangement joins TRBV9 to TRBJ1-1; D may be TRBD1 (5 bases). The CDR3 DNA follows: TGTGCCAGCAGCGCCGAGGGGTTCACTGAAGCTTTCTTT. Protein: CASSAEGFTEAFF. The full variable domain, completed using reference TRBV9 and TRBJ1-1, is DSGVTQTPKHLITATGQRVTLRCSPRSGDLSVYWYQQSLDQGLQFLIQYYNGEERAKGNILERFSAQQFPDLHSELNLSSLELGDSALYFCASSAEGFTEAFFGQGTRLTVV.